Presented here are 17 T cell receptor beta chains from one specimen sequenced in a study of blood T cells in healthy people across ages (dated by TCRdb to the mid-2010s). Library preparation was by 5' RACE. Instrument used: Illumina HiSeq 2500. A second PCR of roughly 7 to 11 cycles was performed with a sample-barcoded 5' primer and a J-beta primer mix. TCRdb itself trimmed the public reads at Q25 with fastp, ran MiXCR and retained productive beta chains. For every CDR3 protein sequence, its rows merge into one entry that carries the most common genes and DNA. The sample includes hundreds of thousands of distinct CDR3 sequences, with roughly 32% observed a single time. Of the sample, 15% to 19% is held by the ten largest clones. Material for sequencing was blood. The receptors shown here come from a woman older than 75 in good health. Donor details come from another sample of the same person, matched by shared clones.

The genes are TRBV2 and TRBJ2-7; 8 positions match TRBD2. From germline, CDR1 is SNHLY and CDR2 FYNNEI. The CDR3 contains 14 residues. The ends lost 8 bases at V and 7 bases at J; junction bases unmatched: 13. This CDR3 reads CASAERGTYNEQYF. The DNA for the CDR3 is TGTGCCAGCGCCGAGCGGGGGACTTACAATGAGCAGTACTTC.

This clonotype was counted many times. This chain connects TRBV20-1 to TRBJ2-1; possibly TRBD2 for D (6 bases). Germline CDR1 and CDR2: DFQATT and SNEGSKA (reference sequence). Trimming cost V 0 bases and J 0 bases, with 9 bases left between them. This CDR3 comprises 15 residues. The CDR3 DNA reads TGCAGTGCTAGAGATGGGAGGAGCTCCTACAATGAGCAGTTCTTC. Translating gives CSARDGRSSYNEQFF.

There are many counts of this clonotype. This rearrangement joins TRBV15 to TRBJ2-7, with D unresolved. CDR1 is LNHNV, CDR2 YYDKDF, per germline (reference sequence). V lost 0 bases and J lost 2, with 8 bases in between. This CDR3 has 14 amino acids. The CDR3 loop is CATSRDRGAYEQYF. CDR3 bases: TGTGCCACCAGCAGAGATCGAGGAGCCTACGAGCAGTACTTC.

As to this clonotype: Given a much more abundant clone one base away, this may be a read error. The rearrangement links TRBV29-1 to TRBJ1-2; no clear D. V gave up 0 bases and J gave up 7 bases, with 12 bases separating them. Germline CDR1 reads SQVTM; CDR2 reads ANQGSEA. This CDR3 spans 13 amino acids. CDR3 nucleotide sequence: TGCAGCGTTGAAGATGGCGGCCGGGGTGGCTACACCTTC. This gives the protein CSVEDGGRGGYTF.

This clonotype was recorded many times. The rearrangement uses TRBV12-3 or TRBV12-4 and TRBJ2-7; D may be TRBD1 (6 bases). Deletions cut 3 bases from V and 6 bases from J, with 12 bases between. This CDR3 region has 13 residues. CDR3 in DNA: TGTGCCAGCAGTTTCAGGGGTTCTGGCGAGCAGTACTTC. This gives the protein CASSFRGSGEQYF.

The chain is built from TRBV12-3 or TRBV12-4 and TRBJ2-5; possible D gene TRBD1, 5 bases. The CDR3 is 15 residues long. Trimming pared 5 bases from V and 5 bases from J, leaving 18 bases between. The CDR3 sequence: CASSPKVGVGETQYF. The CDR3 DNA reads TGTGCCAGCAGTCCAAAAGTAGGGGTAGGGGAGACCCAGTACTTC.

Concerning this clonotype itself: This could be a read error, since a much larger clone is one nucleotide away. The chain employs TRBV6-6 and TRBJ2-5; D call uncertain. Between the trimmed V and J ends, which lost 7 bases and 5 bases, there was a span of 11 bases. The CDR3 is 12 residues long. Germline assignment: CDR1 MNHNY and CDR2 SVGAGI (reference sequence). CDR3 sequence reads: CASTRPWETQYF. The CDR3 bases are TGTGCCAGCACACGGCCCTGGGAGACCCAGTACTTC.

This clonotype was found many times. V gene TRBV28 combines with J gene TRBJ2-1; D may be TRBD2 (7 bases). Germline loops: CDR1 MDHEN, CDR2 SYDVKM. This CDR3 spans 15 amino acids. V lost 2 bases and J lost 4, with 12 bases in between. The CDR3, as DNA: TGTGCCAGCAGTTTACTAGGGGGGGCGTACAATGAGCAGTTCTTC. This gives the protein CASSLLGGAYNEQFF. Full variable domain (outside the CDR3, taken from reference TRBV28 and TRBJ2-1): DVKVTQSSRYLVKRTGEKVFLECVQDMDHENMFWYRQDPGLGLRLIYFSYDVKMKEKGDIPEGYSVSREKKERFSLILESASTNQTSMYLCASSLLGGAYNEQFFGPGTRLTVL.

The genes are TRBV20-1 and TRBJ2-4; 8 bases fit TRBD2. This CDR3 region has 21 residues. The V and J ends lost 0 bases and 0 bases, in that order; junction bases with no gene match: 19. The V gene's germline CDR1 is DFQATT and CDR2 SNEGSKA (reference sequence). CDR3 nucleotides: TGCAGTGCTAGAGAGTCAACGGGACCGGGGGGGCCGAGGTTAGCCAAAAACATTCAGTACTTC. It translates to CSARESTGPGGPRLAKNIQYF.

Regarding this clonotype: This sequence may be a read error, since a much larger clone differs from it by one base. V and J are TRBV7-2 and TRBJ2-7; D not resolved. In germline, CDR1 is SGHTA, CDR2 FQGNSA. CDR3 length: 13 amino acids. The CDR3 region is CASGLVTTYEQYF. CDR3 nucleotides: TGTGCCAGCGGCTTAGTTACCACCTACGAGCAGTACTTC.

The rearrangement uses TRBV7-6 and TRBJ1-1; D is possibly TRBD1 (5 bases). The germline V gene has CDR1 SGHVS and CDR2 FNYEAQ. The CDR3 consists of 18 residues. The V gene lost 5 bases and the J gene lost 4 bases, with 26 bases spanning the gap. The CDR3 coding sequence is TGTGCCAGCAGCCCAATTAAGTTCAGGGTAGGGGCCACCACTGAAGCTTTCTTT. It encodes CASSPIKFRVGATTEAFF. The full variable domain, in which reference TRBV7-6 and TRBJ1-1 provide the parts outside the CDR3, is GAGVSQSPRYKVTKRGQDVALRCDPISGHVSLYWYRQALGQGPEFLTYFNYEAQQDKSGLPNDRFSAERPEGSISTLTIQRTEQRDSAMYRCASSPIKFRVGATTEAFFGQGTRLTVV.

For this clonotype: A read error may produce the germline difference seen at one junction end. The chain couples TRBV12-5 to TRBJ2-1; 8 bases align to TRBD2. The CDR3 is 16 amino acids. The germline CDR1 and CDR2 sequences are LGHNT and FRNRAP. The CDR3 spells CASGLREGSSYNKQFF. Here the CDR3 DNA reads TGTGCTAGTGGCCTCCGGGAGGGAAGCTCCTACAATAAGCAGTTCTTC. Looking up the rest from reference TRBV12-5 and TRBJ2-1 gives the full variable domain: DARVTQTPRHKVTEMGQEVTMRCQPILGHNTVFWYRQTMMQGLELLAYFRNRAPLDDSGMPKDRFSAEMPDATLATLKIQPSEPRDSAVYFCASGLREGSSYNKQFFGPGTRLTVL.

At least ten counts were recorded for this clonotype. This chain links TRBV6-5 with TRBJ2-5; 12 nucleotides match TRBD2. Germline CDR1 is MNHEY and CDR2 is SVGAGI. This CDR3 contains 17 residues. V lost 0 bases to trimming and J lost 2 bases; unmatched junction nucleotides: 4. The DNA of the CDR3 is TGTGCCAGCAGTTACTCAGGCGGACTAGCGGGGCAAGAGACCCAGTACTTC. The encoded protein is CASSYSGGLAGQETQYF.

The table lists this clonotype with a few counts. The CDR3 protein is CAWSSAEASGSYNEQFF. CDR3 DNA: TGTGCCTGGAGTTCAGCGGAGGCTAGCGGCTCCTACAATGAGCAGTTCTTC. This chain connects TRBV30 to TRBJ2-1, with 7 nucleotides matching TRBD2. V was pared by 2 bases and J by 0 bases, with 10 bases of the junction left unmatched. CDR1 and CDR2 (germline): GTSNPN, SVGIG (reference sequence). This CDR3 region has 17 residues.

This clonotype was counted once. The gene calls are TRBV27 and TRBJ1-6, with a possible D match to TRBD1 (5 bases). Germline V gives CDR1 MNHEY, CDR2 SMNVEV (reference sequence). The CDR3 has 21 amino acids. V lost 5 bases and J lost 0, with 26 bases in between. The CDR3, as DNA: TGTGCCAGCAGTCGCTTCGGGGCGACTGTGACGCAGAGCTCCTATAATTCACCCCTCCACTTT. Translating gives CASSRFGATVTQSSYNSPLHF.

A single count supports this clonotype. CDR3 sequence reads: CASRGSEQFF. CDR3 bases: TGCGCCAGCAGGGGGAGTGAGCAGTTCTTC. The chain joins TRBV10-2 to TRBJ2-1; possible D gene TRBD2, 5 bases. The length of the CDR3 is 10 residues. The germline V and J ends were trimmed by 6 bases and 9 bases, with 6 bases remaining between them. Germline-derived CDR1 and CDR2 are WSHSY and SAAADI.

Note on this clonotype: Since a much larger clone is just one base distant, this may be a read error. The rearrangement links TRBV27 to TRBJ2-7; possibly TRBD1 or TRBD2 for D (6 bases each). Germline assignment: CDR1 MNHEY and CDR2 SMNVEV (reference sequence). The CDR3 spans 15 residues. CDR3 nucleotides: TGTGCCAGCAGACTCACGGGGGCTCTCTCCTGCGAGCAGTACTTC. Its translation: CASRLTGALSCEQYF.